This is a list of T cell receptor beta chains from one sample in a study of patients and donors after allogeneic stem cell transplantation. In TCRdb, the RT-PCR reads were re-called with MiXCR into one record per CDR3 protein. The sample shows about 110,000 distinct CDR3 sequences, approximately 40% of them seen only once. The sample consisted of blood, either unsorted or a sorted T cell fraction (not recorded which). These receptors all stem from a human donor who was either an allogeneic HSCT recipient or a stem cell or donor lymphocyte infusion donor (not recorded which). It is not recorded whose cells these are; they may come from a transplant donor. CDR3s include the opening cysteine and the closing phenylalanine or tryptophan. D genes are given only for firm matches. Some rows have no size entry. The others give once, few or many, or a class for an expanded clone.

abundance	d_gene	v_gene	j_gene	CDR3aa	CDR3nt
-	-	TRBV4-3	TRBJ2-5	CASSQDPRGWEETQYF	TGCGCCAGCAGCCAAGATCCCCGGGGGTGGGAAGAGACCCAGTACTTC
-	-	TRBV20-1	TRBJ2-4	CSARVALAKNIQYF	TGCAGTGCTAGGGTGGCTCTAGCCAAAAACATTCAGTACTTC
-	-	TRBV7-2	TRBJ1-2	CASSLGAGVGNYGYTF	TGTGCCAGCAGCTTAGGCGCAGGGGTGGGGAACTATGGCTACACCTTC
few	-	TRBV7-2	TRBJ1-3	CASSPRQPGNTIYF	TGTGCCAGCAGCCCCCGACAGCCTGGAAACACCATATATTTT
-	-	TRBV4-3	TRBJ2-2	CASSQNVWAPSTGELFF	TGCGCCAGCAGCCAGAACGTCTGGGCGCCGAGCACCGGGGAGCTGTTTTTT
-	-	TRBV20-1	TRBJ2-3	CSARDPLTDTQYF	TGCAGTGCTAGAGATCCCCTAACAGATACGCAGTATTTT
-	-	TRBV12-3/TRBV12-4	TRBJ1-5	CASSPYPQPQHF	TGTGCCAGCAGTCCTTATCCTCAGCCCCAGCATTTT
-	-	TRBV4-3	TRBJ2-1	CASSQDLVINEQFF	TGCGCCAGCAGCCAAGATTTGGTTATCAATGAGCAGTTCTTC
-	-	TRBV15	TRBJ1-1	CATSREVTNTEAFF	TGTGCCACCAGCAGAGAGGTCACGAACACTGAAGCTTTCTTT
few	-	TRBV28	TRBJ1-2	CAILGPDPYGYTF	TGTGCCATTCTGGGACCTGATCCCTATGGCTACACCTTC
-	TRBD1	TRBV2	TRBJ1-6	CASSEDRDPPLHF	TGTGCCAGCAGTGAGGACAGGGATCCACCCCTCCACTTT
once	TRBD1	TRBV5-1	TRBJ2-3	CASSLGQGSTDTQYF	TGCGCCAGCAGCTTGGGACAGGGGTCAACAGATACGCAGTATTTT
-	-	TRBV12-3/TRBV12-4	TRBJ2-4	CASSFRLPGGKNIQYF	TGTGCCAGCAGTTTCCGGCTCCCTGGGGGCAAAAACATTCAGTACTTC
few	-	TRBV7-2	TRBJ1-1	CASSLGSTVNTEAFF	TGTGCCAGCAGCTTAGGATCAACAGTGAACACTGAAGCTTTCTTT
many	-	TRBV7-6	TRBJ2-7	CASSPPGTTYEQYF	TGTGCCAGCAGTCCTCCGGGGACAACCTACGAGCAGTACTTC